This TCR beta chain is drawn from a study of cytomegalovirus exposure and HLA in healthy donors. Study-level background: Both the 120 validation repertoires and the 600 to 700 first-cohort repertoires used the same platform, as reported by a later analysis.

Germline values: CDR1 MGHRA, CDR2 YSYEKL. V was shortened by 1 base and J by 4 bases, with 10 bases between the two germline ends. CDR3 size: 14 residues. Overall study results and limits: Cytomegalovirus-associated TCR beta chains were listed, numbering some 150. It was reported that the classifier diagnosed cytomegalovirus status with high specificity and sensitivity in both the original and validation cohorts. In vitro work confirmed that three CMV-associated chains recognize CMV antigens.

The method was immunoSEQ multiplex PCR; TCRdb's version includes in-frame clones alone and lacks a portion of them. Of some 170,000 clones listed, approximately 87% are singletons. This clone was recorded only once. Its antigen is currently unknown. Sequenced material: PBMCs. The genes are TRBV4-1 and TRBJ1-1, with no clear D. The TCR was taken from a woman aged 25 to 45 in good health and CMV-seronegative. CDR3 sequence: CASSQGPAGTEAFF. The CDR3 region has the DNA TGCGCCAGCAGCCAAGGGCCGGCGGGCACTGAAGCTTTCTTT.